The clone carrying this T cell receptor beta chain occurred once. These data originate in a study of blood T cell repertoires in COVID-19. About the study: The samples span acute and convalescent COVID-19 from the United States, Italy and Spain. Sources were T cells, B-cell-depleted T cells, or PBMCs; the material itself was cDNA or gDNA.

Using immunoSEQ multiplex PCR, the repertoire was profiled, and TCRdb retains in-frame clones only, with some absent. The table shows around 68,000 clones, with roughly 92% occurring only once. The CDR3 has 13 residues. V lost 6 bases to trimming and J lost 8 bases; unmatched junction nucleotides: 9. This chain uses TRBV12-3 or TRBV12-4 with TRBJ1-2; 7 bases fit TRBD1. Sequencing was performed on peripheral blood. This receptor was taken from a man in his 70s with active COVID-19. The DNA for the CDR3 is TGTGCCAGCAGGGGGACAGCCGGTCAAGGCTACACCTTC. Translating gives CASRGTAGQGYTF.